This is a list of T cell receptor beta chains from one sample in a study of molecular identifiers for immune sequencing clone quantification. TCRdb re-derived calls from the PCR reads in MiXCR, one entry per CDR3 protein. The data contain hundreds of thousands of distinct CDR3 sequences, roughly 21% of them seen just once; the ten biggest clones take up roughly 0.85%. Material: naive CD8+ T cells from blood, with Jurkat cell RNA spiked in. These TCRs come from a human donor in good health. Some libraries in this study had Jurkat cell RNA spiked in. Each CDR3 is given with its conserved first and last residue. A D gene is named only where the DNA matches it firmly. Size tells how often a clone was seen (once, few, many) or the class of an expanded clone, and some rows leave it out.

>many|TRBV18|.|TRBJ2-5
CASSATFNRAQETQYF
TGTGCCAGCTCAGCCACCTTCAACAGGGCCCAAGAGACCCAGTACTTC
>many|TRBV2|.|TRBJ1-4
CASRKGTDEKLFF
TGTGCCAGCAGGAAGGGGACGGATGAAAAACTGTTTTTT
>.|TRBV2|TRBD2|TRBJ2-3
CASSGSLTSGTDTQYF
TGTGCCAGCAGTGGGAGCCTGACTAGCGGCACAGATACGCAGTATTTT
>many|TRBV12-3/TRBV12-4|TRBD2|TRBJ2-1
CASIPTSGELNEQFF
TGTGCCAGCATTCCGACTAGCGGGGAACTCAATGAGCAGTTCTTC
>many|TRBV3-1|.|TRBJ2-7
CASSPPAVPYEQYF
TGTGCCAGCAGCCCCCCAGCGGTCCCCTACGAGCAGTACTTC
>.|TRBV27|.|TRBJ2-3
CASSLSPGGGADTRYF
TGTGCCAGCAGTTTATCCCCCGGGGGTGGGGCAGATACGCGGTATTTT
>many|TRBV11-2|TRBD2|TRBJ2-1
CASSEAGGSYNEQFF
TGTGCCAGCAGCGAAGCGGGAGGCTCCTACAATGAGCAGTTCTTC
>many|TRBV7-9|.|TRBJ1-1
CASRANTEAFF
TGTGCCAGCAGGGCTAACACTGAAGCTTTCTTT
>many|TRBV5-8|.|TRBJ2-7
CASSQRQVGHTWEQYF
TGTGCCAGCAGCCAGCGACAGGTTGGTCATACGTGGGAGCAGTACTTC
>.|TRBV11-2|TRBD2|TRBJ2-5
CASSLKRLAGQEETQYF
TGTGCCAGCAGCTTAAAACGACTAGCGGGGCAGGAAGAGACCCAGTACTTC
>many|TRBV4-3|TRBD2|TRBJ2-5
CASSQDVTSLGTQYF
TGCGCCAGCAGCCAAGACGTGACTAGCCTAGGGACCCAGTACTTC
>.|TRBV15|TRBD1|TRBJ2-7
CATSRDLGTVSYEQYF
TGTGCCACCAGCAGAGATTTAGGGACAGTCTCCTACGAGCAGTACTTC
>many|TRBV29-1|TRBD1|TRBJ2-7
CSVWDSSYEQYF
TGCAGCGTTTGGGACAGCTCCTACGAGCAGTACTTC
>many|TRBV4-1|.|TRBJ2-7
CASSQGQYSYEQYF
TGCGCCAGCAGCCAAGGGCAGTACTCCTACGAGCAGTACTTC
>many|TRBV27|.|TRBJ1-5
CASSFAGLSQPQHF
TGTGCCAGCAGTTTCGCAGGGCTAAGTCAGCCCCAGCATTTT
>.|TRBV5-6|TRBD1|TRBJ2-3
CASRIGGTGAGTQYF
TGTGCCAGCAGAATTGGGGGGACAGGAGCGGGTACGCAGTATTTT
>many|TRBV30|.|TRBJ2-5
CAWSSRQAWGTQYF
TGTGCCTGGAGCTCGAGACAGGCCTGGGGGACCCAGTACTTC
>many|TRBV28|.|TRBJ2-7
CASSLRGASYEQYF
TGTGCCAGCAGTTTACGGGGGGCGAGTTACGAGCAGTACTTC
>many|TRBV7-9|TRBD2|TRBJ2-5
CASSRGGEETQYF
TGTGCCAGCAGCCGCGGGGGGGAAGAGACCCAGTACTTC
>many|TRBV28|TRBD1|TRBJ1-1
CASSLRMDRAKVHTEAFF
TGTGCCAGCAGTTTAAGGATGGACAGGGCTAAGGTGCACACTGAAGCTTTCTTT
>many|TRBV27|.|TRBJ2-7
CASSLVAESSYEQYF
TGTGCCAGCAGTTTAGTAGCGGAGAGCTCCTACGAGCAGTACTTC
>few|TRBV6-2/TRBV6-3|.|TRBJ1-2
CASSYSPGGAHGYTF
TGTGCCAGCAGTTACTCGCCCGGGGGCGCGCATGGCTACACCTTC
>few|TRBV9|.|TRBJ2-5
CASSGIDRPGWRETQYF
TGTGCCAGCAGCGGGATTGACAGGCCCGGCTGGCGAGAGACCCAGTACTTC
>.|TRBV5-1|TRBD2|TRBJ2-7
CASSLWGTSGEQYF
TGCGCCAGCAGCTTGTGGGGGACTAGTGGCGAGCAGTACTTC
>few|TRBV7-9|.|TRBJ1-1
CASSPTVMDTEAFF
TGTGCCAGCAGCCCGACAGTTATGGACACTGAAGCTTTCTTT
>once|TRBV28|TRBD2|TRBJ2-1
CAGRFTSGIEQFF
TGTGCCGGCAGGTTTACTAGCGGGATTGAGCAGTTCTTC
>many|TRBV5-5|.|TRBJ2-3
CASSFPGLQVLDTQYF
TGTGCCAGCAGTTTCCCGGGACTGCAAGTCCTCGATACGCAGTATTTT
>.|TRBV28|TRBD2|TRBJ2-1
CASSPILLAGRDEQFF
TGTGCCAGCAGTCCCATCTTGCTAGCGGGAAGGGATGAGCAGTTCTTC
>many|TRBV5-6|.|TRBJ1-5
CASSLGVDQSQPQHF
TGTGCCAGCAGCTTGGGGGTAGACCAAAGTCAGCCCCAGCATTTT
>many|TRBV27|TRBD1|TRBJ1-4
CASSPTQGVREKLFF
TGTGCCAGCAGTCCGACCCAGGGGGTTCGAGAAAAACTGTTTTTT
>.|TRBV7-9|.|TRBJ2-5
CASSPGTEGPLETQYF
TGTGCCAGCAGCCCGGGGACCGAGGGCCCGCTGGAGACCCAGTACTTC
>many|TRBV15|.|TRBJ2-2
CATSMDRANTGELFF
TGTGCCACCAGCATGGACAGAGCGAACACCGGGGAGCTGTTTTTT
>.|TRBV6-6|.|TRBJ1-2
CASSYVASAPYGYTF
TGTGCCAGCAGTTACGTGGCATCTGCACCGTATGGCTACACCTTC
>many|TRBV29-1|.|TRBJ1-1
CSVYRVNTEAFF
TGCAGCGTTTACAGAGTGAACACTGAAGCTTTCTTT
>.|TRBV7-9|.|TRBJ1-1
CASSPSSGGNTEAFF
TGTGCCAGCAGCCCCTCGAGCGGGGGAAACACTGAAGCTTTCTTT
>.|TRBV11-2|TRBD1|TRBJ2-1
CASSLGAGGAFRDEQFF
TGTGCCAGCAGCTTAGGGGCAGGGGGCGCATTTAGGGATGAGCAGTTCTTC
>.|TRBV4-1|.|TRBJ1-1
CASSIEHGRDTEAFF
TGCGCCAGCAGCATAGAACACGGGCGGGACACTGAAGCTTTCTTT
>many|TRBV3-1|TRBD2|TRBJ2-7
CASSQGTSGGDEQYF
TGTGCCAGCAGCCAAGGGACTAGCGGGGGGGACGAGCAGTACTTC
>many|TRBV21-1|.|TRBJ2-4
CASSGLDIQYF
TGTGCCAGCAGCGGGCTGGACATTCAGTACTTC
>.|TRBV27|TRBD1|TRBJ2-3
CASSPGQFSTDTRYF
TGTGCCAGCAGTCCGGGACAGTTTAGCACAGATACGCGGTATTTT
>many|TRBV20-1|.|TRBJ1-1
CSARDTGRLNTEAFF
TGCAGTGCTAGAGATACAGGGCGATTGAACACTGAAGCTTTCTTT